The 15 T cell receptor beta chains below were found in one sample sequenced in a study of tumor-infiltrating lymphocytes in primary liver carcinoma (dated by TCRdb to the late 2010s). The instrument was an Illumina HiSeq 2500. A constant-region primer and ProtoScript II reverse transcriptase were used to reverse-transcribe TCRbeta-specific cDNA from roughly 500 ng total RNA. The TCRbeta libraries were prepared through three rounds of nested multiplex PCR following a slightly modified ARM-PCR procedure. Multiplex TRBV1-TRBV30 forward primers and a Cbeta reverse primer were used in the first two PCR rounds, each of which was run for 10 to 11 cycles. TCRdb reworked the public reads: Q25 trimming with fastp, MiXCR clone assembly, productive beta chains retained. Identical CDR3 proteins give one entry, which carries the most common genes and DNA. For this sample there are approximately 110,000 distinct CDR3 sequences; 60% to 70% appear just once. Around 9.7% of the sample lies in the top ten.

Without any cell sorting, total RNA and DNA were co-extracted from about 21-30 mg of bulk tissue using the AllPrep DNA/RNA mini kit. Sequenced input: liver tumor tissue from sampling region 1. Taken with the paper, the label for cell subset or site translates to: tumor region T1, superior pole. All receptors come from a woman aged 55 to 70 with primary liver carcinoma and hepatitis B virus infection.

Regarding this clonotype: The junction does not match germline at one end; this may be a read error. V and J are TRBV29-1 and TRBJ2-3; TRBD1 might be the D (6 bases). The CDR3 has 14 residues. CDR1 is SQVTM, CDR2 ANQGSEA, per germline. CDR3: CGVVDGTVTGTQYF. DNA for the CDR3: TGCGGCGTTGTCGACGGGACGGTGACAGGTACGCAGTATTTT.

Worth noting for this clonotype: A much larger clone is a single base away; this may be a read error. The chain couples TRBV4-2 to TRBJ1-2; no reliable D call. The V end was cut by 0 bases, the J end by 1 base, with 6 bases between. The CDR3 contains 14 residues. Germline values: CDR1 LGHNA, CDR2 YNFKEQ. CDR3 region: CASSQERDNYGYTF. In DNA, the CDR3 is TGTGCCAGCAGCCAAGAGAGAGATAACTATGGCTACACCTTC.

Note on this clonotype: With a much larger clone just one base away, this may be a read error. In DNA, the CDR3 is TGTGCCAGCAGTGAAGTCGTAGTGGCTTACGAGCAGTACTTC. Its protein product is CASSEVVVAYEQYF. The chain is built from TRBV6-1 and TRBJ2-7; D remains unclear. With 1 base removed from V and 4 bases from J, the gap between germline ends came to 11 bases. The CDR3 runs to 14 residues. Germline lookup yields CDR1 MNHNS and CDR2 SASEGT.

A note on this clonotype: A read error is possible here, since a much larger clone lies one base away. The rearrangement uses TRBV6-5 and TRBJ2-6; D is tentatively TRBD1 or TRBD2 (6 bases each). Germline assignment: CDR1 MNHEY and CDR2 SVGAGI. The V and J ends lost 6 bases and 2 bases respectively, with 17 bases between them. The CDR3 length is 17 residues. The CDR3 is CASREGEAFTGANVLTF. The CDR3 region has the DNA TGTGCCAGCAGAGAGGGGGAGGCCTTCACTGGGGCCAACGTCCTGACTTTC.

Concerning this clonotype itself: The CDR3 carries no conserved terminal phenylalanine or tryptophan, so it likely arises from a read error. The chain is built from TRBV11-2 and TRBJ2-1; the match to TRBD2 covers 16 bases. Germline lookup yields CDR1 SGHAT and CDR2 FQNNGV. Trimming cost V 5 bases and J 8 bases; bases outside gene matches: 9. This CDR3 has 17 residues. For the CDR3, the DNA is TGTGCCAGCAGCAGGGGACTAGCGGGAGGGTCGGGGGATGAGCAGTTCATC. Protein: CASSRGLAGGSGDEQFI.

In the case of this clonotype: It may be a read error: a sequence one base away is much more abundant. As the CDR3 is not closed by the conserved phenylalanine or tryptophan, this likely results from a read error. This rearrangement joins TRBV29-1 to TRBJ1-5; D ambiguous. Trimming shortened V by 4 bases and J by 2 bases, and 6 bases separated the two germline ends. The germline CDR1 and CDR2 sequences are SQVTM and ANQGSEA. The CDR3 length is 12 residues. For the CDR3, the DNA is TGCAGCGTTGGAACAGGCAATCAGCCCCAGCATTAT. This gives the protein CSVGTGNQPQHY.

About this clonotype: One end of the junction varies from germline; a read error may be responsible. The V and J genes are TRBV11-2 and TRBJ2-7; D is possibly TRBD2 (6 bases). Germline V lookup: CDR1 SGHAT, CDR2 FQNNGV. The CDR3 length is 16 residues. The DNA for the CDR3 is TGTGCCAGCAGCTTAGCGGGGGTCGGCCGTGGATACGAGCAGTGCTTC. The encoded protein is CASSLAGVGRGYEQCF.

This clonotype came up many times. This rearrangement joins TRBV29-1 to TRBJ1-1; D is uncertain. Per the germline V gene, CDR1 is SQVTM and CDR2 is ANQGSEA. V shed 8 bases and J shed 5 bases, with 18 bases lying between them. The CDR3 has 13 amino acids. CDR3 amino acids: CSFFSILGTEAFF. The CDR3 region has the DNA TGCAGCTTCTTTTCCATTTTGGGGACTGAAGCTTTCTTT.

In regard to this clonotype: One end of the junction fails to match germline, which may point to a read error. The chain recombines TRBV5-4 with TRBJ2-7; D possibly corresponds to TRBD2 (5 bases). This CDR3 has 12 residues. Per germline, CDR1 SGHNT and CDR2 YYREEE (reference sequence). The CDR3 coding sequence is TGTGTCAGCAGCATCAGCGGCTACGAGCAGTACTTC. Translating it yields CVSSISGYEQYF.

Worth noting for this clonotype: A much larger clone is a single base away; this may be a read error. The CDR3 is CASSYGGRGLAKNIEYF. In nucleotides, the CDR3 is TGTGCCAGCAGTTACGGTGGACGGGGCCTAGCCAAAAACATTGAGTACTTC. This chain uses TRBV6-6 with TRBJ2-4; D possibly matches TRBD1 or TRBD2 (5 bases each). The CDR3 length is 17 residues. Germline CDR1 reads MNHNY; CDR2 reads SVGAGI (reference sequence).

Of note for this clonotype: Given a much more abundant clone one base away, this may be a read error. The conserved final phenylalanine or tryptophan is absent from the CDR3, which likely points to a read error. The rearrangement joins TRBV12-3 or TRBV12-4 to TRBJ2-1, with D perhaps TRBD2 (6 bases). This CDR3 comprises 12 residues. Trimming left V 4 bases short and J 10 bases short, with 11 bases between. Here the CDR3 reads CASSWSGREQFL. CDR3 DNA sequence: TGTGCCAGCAGTTGGAGCGGGCGGGAGCAGTTCCTC.

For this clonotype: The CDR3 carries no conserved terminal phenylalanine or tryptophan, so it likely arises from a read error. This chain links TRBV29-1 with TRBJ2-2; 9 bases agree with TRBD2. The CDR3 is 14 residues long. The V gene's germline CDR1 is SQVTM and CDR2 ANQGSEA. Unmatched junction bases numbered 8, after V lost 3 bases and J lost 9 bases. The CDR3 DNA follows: TGCAGCGTTGACTCTAGCGGGATGACCTGGGAGCTGTTTTAT. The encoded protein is CSVDSSGMTWELFY.

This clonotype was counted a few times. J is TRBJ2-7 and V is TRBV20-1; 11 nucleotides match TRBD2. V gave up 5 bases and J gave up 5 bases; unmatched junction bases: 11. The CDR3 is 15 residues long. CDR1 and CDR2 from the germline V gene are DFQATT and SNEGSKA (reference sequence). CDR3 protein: CSAQTSGNALDEQYF. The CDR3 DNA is TGCAGTGCTCAGACTAGCGGGAACGCGCTGGACGAGCAGTACTTC.

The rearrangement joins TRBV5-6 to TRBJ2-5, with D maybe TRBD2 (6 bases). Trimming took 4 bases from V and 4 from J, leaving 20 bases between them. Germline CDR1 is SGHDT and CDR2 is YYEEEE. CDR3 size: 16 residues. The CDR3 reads CASSPRVGGTGETQYF. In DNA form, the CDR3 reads TGTGCCAGCAGCCCCCGGGTAGGCGGGACTGGAGAGACCCAGTACTTC.

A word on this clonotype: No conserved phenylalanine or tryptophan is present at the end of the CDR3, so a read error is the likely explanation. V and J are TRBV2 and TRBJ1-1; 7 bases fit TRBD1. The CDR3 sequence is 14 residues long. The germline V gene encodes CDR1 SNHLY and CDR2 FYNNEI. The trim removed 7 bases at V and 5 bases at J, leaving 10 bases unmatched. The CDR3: CASKWIGGLTEAFL. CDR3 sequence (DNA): TGTGCCAGCAAGTGGATAGGGGGCTTGACTGAAGCTTTCCTT.